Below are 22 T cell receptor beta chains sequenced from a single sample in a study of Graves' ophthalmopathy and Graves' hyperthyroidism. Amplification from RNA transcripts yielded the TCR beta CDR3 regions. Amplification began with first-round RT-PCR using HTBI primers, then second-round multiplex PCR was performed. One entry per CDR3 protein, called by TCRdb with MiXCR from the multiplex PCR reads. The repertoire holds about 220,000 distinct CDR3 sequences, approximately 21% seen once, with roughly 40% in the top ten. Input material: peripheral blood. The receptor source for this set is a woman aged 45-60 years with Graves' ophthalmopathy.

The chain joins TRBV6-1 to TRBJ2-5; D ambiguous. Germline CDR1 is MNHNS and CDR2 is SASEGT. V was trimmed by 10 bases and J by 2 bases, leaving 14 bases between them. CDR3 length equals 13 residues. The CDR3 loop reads CATQKAAQETQYF. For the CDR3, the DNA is TGTGCCACCCAGAAGGCAGCACAAGAGACCCAGTACTTC.

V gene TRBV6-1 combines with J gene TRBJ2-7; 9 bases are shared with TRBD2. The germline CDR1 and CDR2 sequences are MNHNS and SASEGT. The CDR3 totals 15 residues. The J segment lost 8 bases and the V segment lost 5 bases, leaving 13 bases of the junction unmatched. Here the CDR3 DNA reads TGTGCCAGCAGTCCAGGGGCGGGAGGGACGGGCAAGCAGTACTTC. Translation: CASSPGAGGTGKQYF.

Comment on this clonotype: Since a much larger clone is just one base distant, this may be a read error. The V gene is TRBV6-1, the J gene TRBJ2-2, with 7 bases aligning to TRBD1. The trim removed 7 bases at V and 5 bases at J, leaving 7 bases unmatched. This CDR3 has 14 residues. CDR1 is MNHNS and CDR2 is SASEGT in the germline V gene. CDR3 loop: CASKGTAVTGELFF. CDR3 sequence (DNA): TGTGCCAGCAAGGGGACAGCTGTGACCGGGGAGCTGTTTTTT.

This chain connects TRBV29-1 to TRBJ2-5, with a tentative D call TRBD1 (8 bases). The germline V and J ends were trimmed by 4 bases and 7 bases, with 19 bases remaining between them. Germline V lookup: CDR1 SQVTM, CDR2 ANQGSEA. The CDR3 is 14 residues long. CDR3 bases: TGCAGCGTTGGGGGCGGGGGCCAGGGGGCGACCCAGTACTTC. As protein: CSVGGGGQGATQYF.

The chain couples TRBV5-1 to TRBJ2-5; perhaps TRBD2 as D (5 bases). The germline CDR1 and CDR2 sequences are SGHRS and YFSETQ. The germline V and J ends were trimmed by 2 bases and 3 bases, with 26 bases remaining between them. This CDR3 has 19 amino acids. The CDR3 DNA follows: TGCGCCAGCAGCTTAAGGACCCCTCTGGCGCTCACGAGGGAAGAGACCCAGTACTTC. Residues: CASSLRTPLALTREETQYF.

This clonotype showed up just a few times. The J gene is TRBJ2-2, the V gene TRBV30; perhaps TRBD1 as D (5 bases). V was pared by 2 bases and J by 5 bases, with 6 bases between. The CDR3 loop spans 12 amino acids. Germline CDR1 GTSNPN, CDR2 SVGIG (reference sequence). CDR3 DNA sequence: TGTGCCTGGAGTTGGACAACCGGGGAGCTGTTTTTT. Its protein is CAWSWTTGELFF.

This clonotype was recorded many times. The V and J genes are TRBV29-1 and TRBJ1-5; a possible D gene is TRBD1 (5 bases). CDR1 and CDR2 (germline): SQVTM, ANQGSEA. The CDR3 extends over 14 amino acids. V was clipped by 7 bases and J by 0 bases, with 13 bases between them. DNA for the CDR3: TGCAGCGCATGGGGCGGCTATAGCAATCAGCCCCAGCATTTT. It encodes CSAWGGYSNQPQHF.

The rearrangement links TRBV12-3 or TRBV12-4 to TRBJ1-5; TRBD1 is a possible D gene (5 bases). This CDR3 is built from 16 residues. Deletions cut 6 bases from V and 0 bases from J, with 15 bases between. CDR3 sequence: CASSGGRQYSNQPQHF. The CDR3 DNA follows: TGTGCCAGCAGCGGGGGTCGGCAGTATAGCAATCAGCCCCAGCATTTT.

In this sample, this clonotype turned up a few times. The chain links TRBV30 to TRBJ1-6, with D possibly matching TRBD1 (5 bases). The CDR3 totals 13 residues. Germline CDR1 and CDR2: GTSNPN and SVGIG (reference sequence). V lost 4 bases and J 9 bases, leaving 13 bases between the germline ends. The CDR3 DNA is TGTGCCTGGATGGGGCAGGCAGGTTCACCCCTCCACTTT. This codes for CAWMGQAGSPLHF.

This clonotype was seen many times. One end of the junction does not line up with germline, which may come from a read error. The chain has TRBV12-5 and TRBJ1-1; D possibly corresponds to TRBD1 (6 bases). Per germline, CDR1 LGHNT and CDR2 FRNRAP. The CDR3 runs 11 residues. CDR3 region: CASGFGGLSGF. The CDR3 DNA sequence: TGTGCTAGTGGTTTTGGGGGGCTCTCCGGCTTT.

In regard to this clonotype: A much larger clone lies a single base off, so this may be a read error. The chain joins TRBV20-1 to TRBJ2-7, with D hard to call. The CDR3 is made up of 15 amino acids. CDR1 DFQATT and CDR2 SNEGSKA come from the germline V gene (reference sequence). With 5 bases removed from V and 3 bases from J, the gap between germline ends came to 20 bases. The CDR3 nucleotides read TGCAGTGCTGCCCCAAGGGCCAAGGTCCACTACGAGCAGTACTTC. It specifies CSAAPRAKVHYEQYF.

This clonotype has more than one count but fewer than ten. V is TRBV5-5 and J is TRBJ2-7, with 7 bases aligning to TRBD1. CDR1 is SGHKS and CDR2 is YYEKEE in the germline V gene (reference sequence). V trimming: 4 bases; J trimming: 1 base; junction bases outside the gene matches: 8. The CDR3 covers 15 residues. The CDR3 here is CASSISRDRSYEQYF. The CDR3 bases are TGTGCCAGCAGCATTTCCCGGGACAGATCCTACGAGCAGTACTTC.

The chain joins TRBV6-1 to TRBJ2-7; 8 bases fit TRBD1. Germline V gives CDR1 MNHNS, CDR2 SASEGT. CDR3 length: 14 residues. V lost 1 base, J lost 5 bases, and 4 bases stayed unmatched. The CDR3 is CASSEGTGIDEQYF. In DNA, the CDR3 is TGTGCCAGCAGTGAAGGGACAGGGATAGACGAGCAGTACTTC.

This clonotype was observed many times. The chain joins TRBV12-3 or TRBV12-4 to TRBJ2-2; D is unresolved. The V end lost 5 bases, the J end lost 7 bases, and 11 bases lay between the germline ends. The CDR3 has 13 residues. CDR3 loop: CASSRSTLGELFF. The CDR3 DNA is TGTGCCAGCAGTCGATCGACTCTCGGGGAGCTGTTTTTT.

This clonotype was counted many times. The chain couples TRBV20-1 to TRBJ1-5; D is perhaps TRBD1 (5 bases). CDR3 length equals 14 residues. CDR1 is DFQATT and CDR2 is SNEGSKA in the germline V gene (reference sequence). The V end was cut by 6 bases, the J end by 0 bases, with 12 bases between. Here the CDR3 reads CSAGGTNSNQPQHF. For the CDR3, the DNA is TGCAGTGCGGGAGGGACGAATAGCAATCAGCCCCAGCATTTT.

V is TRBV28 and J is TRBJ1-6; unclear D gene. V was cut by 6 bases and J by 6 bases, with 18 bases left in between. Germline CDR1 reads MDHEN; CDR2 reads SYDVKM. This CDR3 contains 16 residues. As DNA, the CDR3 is TGTGCCAGCAGCCTCGTCCCGACGGTGGGTAATTCACCCCTCCACTTT. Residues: CASSLVPTVGNSPLHF.

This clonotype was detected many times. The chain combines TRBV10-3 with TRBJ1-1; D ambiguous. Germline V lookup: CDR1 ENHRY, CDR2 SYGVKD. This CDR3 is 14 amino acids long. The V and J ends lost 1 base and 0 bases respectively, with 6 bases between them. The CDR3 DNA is TGTGCCATCAGTGAGTACCTCATGAACACTGAAGCTTTCTTT. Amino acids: CAISEYLMNTEAFF.

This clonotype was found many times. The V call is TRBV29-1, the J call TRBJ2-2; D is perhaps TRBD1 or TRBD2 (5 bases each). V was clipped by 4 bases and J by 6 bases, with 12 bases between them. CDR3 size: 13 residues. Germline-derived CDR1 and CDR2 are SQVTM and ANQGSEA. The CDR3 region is CSVAPQGAGELFF. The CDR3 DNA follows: TGCAGCGTTGCTCCCCAGGGAGCCGGGGAGCTGTTTTTT.

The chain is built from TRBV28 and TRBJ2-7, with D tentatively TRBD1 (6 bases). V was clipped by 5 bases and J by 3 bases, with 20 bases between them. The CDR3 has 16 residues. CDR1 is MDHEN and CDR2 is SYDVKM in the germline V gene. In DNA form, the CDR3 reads TGTGCCAGCAGTATTATCGCCGGGACATCGTTCTACGAGCAGTACTTC. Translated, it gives CASSIIAGTSFYEQYF. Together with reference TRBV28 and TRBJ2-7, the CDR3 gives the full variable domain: DVKVTQSSRYLVKRTGEKVFLECVQDMDHENMFWYRQDPGLGLRLIYFSYDVKMKEKGDIPEGYSVSREKKERFSLILESASTNQTSMYLCASSIIAGTSFYEQYFGPGTRLTVT.

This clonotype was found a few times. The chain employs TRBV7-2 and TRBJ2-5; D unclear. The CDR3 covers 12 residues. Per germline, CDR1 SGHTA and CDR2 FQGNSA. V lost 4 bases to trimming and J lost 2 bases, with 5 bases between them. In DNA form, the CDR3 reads TGTGCCAGCAGCTCAATACAAGAGACCCAGTACTTC. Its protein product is CASSSIQETQYF.

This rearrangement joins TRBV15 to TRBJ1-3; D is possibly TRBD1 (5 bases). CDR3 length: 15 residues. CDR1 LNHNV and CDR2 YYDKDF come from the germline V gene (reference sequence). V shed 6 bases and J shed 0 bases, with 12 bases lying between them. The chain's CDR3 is CATRRDRSSGNTIYF. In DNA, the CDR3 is TGTGCCACCAGGAGGGACCGAAGCTCTGGAAACACCATATATTTT.

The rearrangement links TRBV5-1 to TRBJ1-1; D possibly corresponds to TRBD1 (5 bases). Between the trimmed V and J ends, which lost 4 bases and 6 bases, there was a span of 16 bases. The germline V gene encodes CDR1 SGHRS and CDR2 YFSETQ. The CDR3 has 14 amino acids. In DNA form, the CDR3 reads TGCGCCAGCAGCCCGGGGGGGAGTGGCGCTGAAGCTTTCTTT. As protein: CASSPGGSGAEAFF.